In its sample, the clone carrying this T cell receptor beta chain was seen many times. The entry originates in a study of tumor-infiltrating lymphocytes in primary liver carcinoma. About the research overall: Tumor staging was T1-T3 N0M0; sizes spanned roughly 4.2 to 10 cm across.

TCR beta cDNA was made from approximately 500 ng total RNA with a constant-region primer. Amplification in three nested multiplex PCR rounds with slightly modified ARM-PCR gave rise to TCR beta libraries. Researchers ran the first two PCR rounds for roughly 11 cycles each with TRBV1-TRBV30 forward primers and a C-beta reverse primer. TCRdb reanalysed the multiplex PCR reads using MiXCR and keeps one entry per CDR3 protein. This table holds about 300,000 distinct CDR3 sequences, 55% to 65% found once. V shed 5 bases and J 0 bases; nucleotides not matched to a gene: 8. The CDR3 spans 17 residues. Germline values: CDR1 SGHDN, CDR2 FVKESK. Germline DNA was extracted too, while blood RNA derived from unsorted whole blood. The authors collected 3 to 5 milliliters of peripheral blood before surgery.

This TCR came from a man aged 40-50 years with primary liver carcinoma and hepatitis B virus infection. The V gene is TRBV14, the J gene TRBJ2-1; TRBD2 aligns across 9 bases. Specimen: peripheral blood. CDR3 residues: CASSARLAASSYNEQFF. CDR3 DNA: TGTGCCAGCAGCGCTAGACTAGCGGCTAGCTCCTACAATGAGCAGTTCTTC.